Listed below are T cell receptor beta chains from one sample, sequenced in a study of OX40 agonist ivuxolimab in advanced cancers. Repertoires were generated with immunoSEQ multiplex PCR, while TCRdb's copy carries only in-frame clones and drops some. Of some 20,000 clones in the sample, around 78% were seen once. Sequenced material: CD4+ or CD8+ T cells sorted from blood, taken in a trial of the OX40 agonist ivuxolimab. Receptor source: an adult with an advanced solid tumor such as melanoma, head and neck, liver or kidney cancer. Each CDR3 is given with its conserved first and last residue. The order of the fields is clone size, J gene, D gene, V gene, CDR3 protein, CDR3 DNA. The D gene is left open where the match is weak. The size of a clone is reported for some rows only, either as once, few or many, or as a class for expanded clones.

.,TRBJ2-2,TRBD2,TRBV7-8,CASSSVAGGDTGELFF,TGTGCCAGCAGCTCTGTAGCGGGGGGGGACACCGGGGAGCTGTTTTTT
once,TRBJ2-1,TRBD2,TRBV5-6,CASSRGTSGYNEQFF,TGTGCCAGCAGCCGCGGGACTAGCGGATACAATGAGCAGTTCTTC
.,TRBJ2-2,TRBD2,TRBV29-1,CSVETLAGAVTGELFF,TGCAGCGTCGAGACGTTAGCGGGAGCGGTCACCGGGGAGCTGTTTTTT
.,TRBJ1-5,.,TRBV28,CASSLNQPQHF,TGTGCCAGCAGCCTTAATCAGCCCCAGCATTTT
.,TRBJ1-1,.,TRBV2,CASSESWGSELEAFF,TGTGCCAGCAGTGAATCTTGGGGCTCTGAGCTTGAAGCTTTCTTT
.,TRBJ1-5,TRBD1,TRBV18,CASSPQGANQPQHF,TGTGCCAGCTCACCGCAGGGGGCGAATCAGCCCCAGCATTTT
.,TRBJ2-7,TRBD1,TRBV5-5,CASSPGQGDYEQYF,TGTGCCAGCAGCCCCGGACAGGGAGACTACGAGCAGTACTTC
once,TRBJ2-7,.,TRBV2,CASSGQLSSYEQYF,TGTGCCAGCAGTGGACAGCTAAGCTCCTACGAGCAGTACTTC
medium-sized,TRBJ2-7,.,TRBV29-1,CSVDLGLGEQYF,TGCAGCGTCGACTTGGGGCTAGGCGAGCAGTACTTC
.,TRBJ1-4,.,TRBV30,CALEGATNEKLFF,TGTGCCCTTGAGGGTGCAACTAATGAAAAACTGTTTTTT
.,TRBJ2-6,.,TRBV9,CASSVGSGANVLTF,TGTGCCAGCAGCGTAGGCTCTGGGGCCAACGTCCTGACTTTC
.,TRBJ2-3,.,TRBV9,CASSLRTSGQGRTDTQYF,TGTGCCAGCAGCCTAAGGACTAGCGGACAGGGGCGTACAGATACGCAGTATTTT
.,TRBJ2-3,.,TRBV29-1,CTIREAGTDTQYF,TGCACTATCAGGGAGGCCGGCACAGATACGCAGTATTTT
.,TRBJ1-2,.,TRBV9,CASSVEGNTNYGYTF,TGTGCCAGCAGCGTAGAGGGAAACACTAACTATGGCTACACCTTC
.,TRBJ1-2,.,TRBV21-1,CASSPRDGVVMGGYTF,TGTGCCAGCAGCCCCCGGGACGGAGTAGTTATGGGTGGCTACACCTTC
.,TRBJ2-7,TRBD2,TRBV9,CASSAYETSGRAYEQYF,TGTGCCAGCAGCGCGTATGAAACTAGCGGGAGGGCCTACGAGCAGTACTTC
.,TRBJ1-3,.,TRBV18,CASSPPAGNTIYF,TGTGCCAGCTCACCACCGGCTGGAAACACCATATATTTT
once,TRBJ2-1,.,TRBV28,CASTRFAVLDNEQFF,TGTGCCAGCACCCGTTTTGCGGTACTAGACAATGAGCAGTTCTTC
.,TRBJ2-2,TRBD2,TRBV27,CASSSSGGRAPGELFF,TGTGCCAGCAGTTCATCCGGCGGGAGGGCCCCCGGGGAGCTGTTTTTT
.,TRBJ2-3,.,TRBV7-9,CASSPPGVDTQYF,TGTGCCAGCAGCCCCCCAGGAGTTGATACGCAGTATTTT
.,TRBJ2-3,TRBD2,TRBV7-9,CASSSTLSGRARPDTQYF,TGTGCCAGCAGCTCTACCCTTAGCGGGAGGGCCCGGCCAGATACGCAGTATTTT
.,TRBJ2-2,.,TRBV6-5,CASSTSSGELFF,TGTGCCAGCAGTACCTCGTCCGGGGAGCTGTTTTTT
.,TRBJ1-2,.,TRBV9,CASSLGRGRAGYGYTF,TGTGCCAGCAGCTTAGGCCGGGGCAGGGCGGGGTATGGCTACACCTTC
.,TRBJ2-5,TRBD2,TRBV27,CASSPRLAGAPHQETQYF,TGTGCCAGCAGTCCCCGACTAGCGGGAGCCCCCCACCAAGAGACCCAGTACTTC
.,TRBJ2-7,TRBD1,TRBV30,CAWSVGTGAYEQYF,TGTGCCTGGAGTGTAGGGACAGGGGCCTACGAGCAGTACTTC
few,TRBJ1-1,.,TRBV9,CASGNRVSENTEAFF,TGTGCCAGCGGGAACAGGGTCTCAGAGAACACTGAAGCTTTCTTT
.,TRBJ1-2,.,TRBV7-2,CASSFMGGVGSGYTF,TGTGCCAGCAGCTTCATGGGGGGCGTGGGTTCGGGCTACACCTTC
once,TRBJ2-1,TRBD1,TRBV7-6,CASSLQGQGADEQFF,TGTGCCAGCAGCTTACAGGGACAGGGGGCCGATGAGCAGTTCTTC
.,TRBJ2-7,TRBD2,TRBV28,CASSFRGTSGYEQYF,TGTGCCAGCAGTTTTAGAGGGACTAGCGGGTACGAGCAGTACTTC
.,TRBJ2-7,.,TRBV30,CAWGYRVSSYEQYF,TGTGCCTGGGGGTACAGGGTGAGCTCCTACGAGCAGTACTTC
.,TRBJ2-3,.,TRBV7-8,CASSSTLIADTQYF,TGTGCCAGCAGCTCAACCCTTATTGCAGATACGCAGTATTTT
.,TRBJ2-3,TRBD2,TRBV27,CASSYGTTPDTQYF,TGTGCCAGCAGTTACGGGACTACCCCAGATACGCAGTATTTT
.,TRBJ2-1,.,TRBV19,CASSIDLWNEQFF,TGTGCCAGTAGTATAGATCTCTGGAATGAGCAGTTCTTC
once,TRBJ2-7,.,TRBV7-8,CASSSWTDAPNEQYF,TGTGCCAGCAGCTCTTGGACGGACGCGCCCAACGAGCAGTACTTC
.,TRBJ2-1,.,TRBV4-3,CASSQRKDNEQFF,TGCGCCAGCAGCCAACGGAAGGACAATGAGCAGTTCTTC
.,TRBJ2-2,TRBD1,TRBV4-3,CASSPSDRGFTGELFF,TGCGCCAGCAGCCCTTCGGACAGGGGGTTTACCGGGGAGCTGTTTTTT
few,TRBJ1-2,.,TRBV5-1,CASSLEGSPNYGYTF,TGCGCCAGCAGCTTGGAAGGCAGTCCTAACTATGGCTACACCTTC
.,TRBJ2-7,TRBD1,TRBV5-6,CASSLGRGNEEQYF,TGTGCCAGCAGCTTGGGCAGGGGGAATGAGGAGCAGTACTTC
.,TRBJ2-5,TRBD2,TRBV7-8,CASRFLAGGSQETQYF,TGTGCCAGCAGATTCTTAGCGGGGGGCAGCCAAGAGACCCAGTACTTC
.,TRBJ2-5,TRBD1,TRBV7-9,CASSSDRAETQYF,TGTGCCAGCAGCTCGGACAGGGCGGAGACCCAGTACTTC
large,TRBJ2-7,.,TRBV7-9,CASSPRGASSSYEQYF,TGTGCCAGCAGCCCCCGAGGAGCTTCATCCTCCTACGAGCAGTACTTC
.,TRBJ1-2,.,TRBV11-2,CASSSLTTANYGYTF,TGTGCCAGCAGCTCGCTAACGACAGCTAACTATGGCTACACCTTC
.,TRBJ2-1,.,TRBV15,CATSRETGGSVYHEQFF,TGTGCCACCAGCAGAGAGACAGGCGGCTCGGTTTATCATGAGCAGTTCTTC
.,TRBJ2-1,.,TRBV19,CASSMDNYNEQFF,TGTGCCAGTAGTATGGACAACTACAATGAGCAGTTCTTC
.,TRBJ2-7,TRBD1,TRBV27,CASSLAGTGTNYEQYF,TGTGCCAGCAGTTTAGCCGGGACAGGGACCAACTACGAGCAGTACTTC
once,TRBJ2-5,TRBD2,TRBV27,CASSKGLAGAAETQYF,TGTGCCAGCAGTAAAGGACTAGCGGGAGCAGCGGAGACCCAGTACTTC